One and the same sample provided the 11 T cell receptor beta chains below, sequenced in a study of T cells in Graves' hyperthyroidism and ophthalmopathy (dated by TCRdb to about 2019). The library was obtained by multiplex PCR. Sequencing was performed on an Illumina HiSeq 2000. Amplification of TCR beta CDR3 regions was carried out from RNA transcripts. For the first round of RT-PCR on the TCR CDR3, the HTBI primer set was used together with the Qiagen OneStep RT-PCR kit. In-frame beta chains were kept once TCRdb had trimmed the public reads at Q25 with fastp and called clones with MiXCR. Merged by CDR3 protein, the rows form single entries marked with the most common genes and DNA. The sample records approximately 590,000 distinct CDR3 sequences, approximately 44% of which are singletons. The top ten clonotypes cover nearly 8.5% of the sample. The sequencing sample was made of peripheral blood or thyroid tissue (not recorded which). Source of these receptors: a woman between 18 and 29 years old with Graves' hyperthyroidism. Donor details come from another sample of the same person, matched by shared clones.

V is TRBV24-1 and J is TRBJ2-5, with 8 positions matching TRBD2. Germline V lookup: CDR1 KGHDR, CDR2 SFDVKD. The CDR3 extends over 17 amino acids. The junction had 13 bases not matched to a gene; V was cut back by 3 bases and J by 5 bases. The CDR3 DNA sequence: TGTGCCACCAGTGATCCCGATAGCGGGATAAGATTGGAGACCCAGTACTTC. It is translated as CATSDPDSGIRLETQYF.

Ten or more counts support this clonotype. The chain employs TRBV7-2 and TRBJ2-7; TRBD2 agrees at 16 bases. The germline CDR1 and CDR2 sequences are SGHTA and FQGNSA. V was clipped by 5 bases and J by 0 bases; unmatched bases: 10. The CDR3 consists of 19 residues. CDR3 loop: CASSISGTSGRAISYEQYF. The CDR3 DNA follows: TGTGCCAGCAGCATCTCCGGGACTAGCGGGAGGGCTATCTCCTACGAGCAGTACTTC.

This clonotype came up a few times. This chain uses TRBV10-3 with TRBJ2-7; TRBD1 or TRBD2 may be the D gene (5 bases each). Germline CDR1 reads ENHRY; CDR2 reads SYGVKD. Trimming shortened V by 5 bases and J by 2 bases, and 19 bases separated the two germline ends. The CDR3 contains 16 residues. CDR3 residues: CAISPPRDVNTYEQYF. In DNA form, the CDR3 reads TGTGCCATCAGTCCACCTAGGGACGTAAATACCTACGAGCAGTACTTC.

This chain links TRBV2 with TRBJ1-1, with TRBD1 as a possible D gene (5 bases). The CDR3 is 14 residues long. Germline loops: CDR1 SNHLY, CDR2 FYNNEI. Trimming removed 8 bases from V and 3 bases from J, with 16 bases in between. Here the CDR3 DNA reads TGTGCCAGCCTCCGGGGGAAATCGGACACTGAAGCTTTCTTT. Protein product: CASLRGKSDTEAFF.

This clonotype was seen many times. V gene TRBV2 combines with J gene TRBJ1-2; TRBD1 matches at 7 bases. With 5 bases clipped from V and 6 bases from J, the junction kept 9 bases outside the gene matches. CDR3 length: 14 residues. Germline CDR1 SNHLY, CDR2 FYNNEI. The CDR3: CASSPLGGSNGYTF. DNA of the CDR3: TGTGCCAGCAGTCCCCTAGGGGGCTCAAATGGCTACACCTTC.

The chain is built from TRBV11-2 and TRBJ1-2; 10 bases line up with TRBD1. CDR1 and CDR2 from the germline V gene are SGHAT and FQNNGV. This CDR3 contains 14 residues. The junction had 9 bases not matched to a gene; V was cut back by 7 bases and J by 7 bases. As DNA, the CDR3 is TGTGCCAGCACCTGGGACAGGGGAACATCTGGCTACACCTTC. It encodes CASTWDRGTSGYTF.

The J gene is TRBJ1-5, the V gene TRBV7-9; D is unclear. Germline lookup yields CDR1 SEHNR and CDR2 FQNEAQ (reference sequence). Trimming shortened V by 1 base and J by 7 bases, and 11 bases separated the two germline ends. The CDR3 consists of 14 residues. DNA for the CDR3: TGTGCCAGCAGCTTAGGAGGGCTCCCACAGCCCCAGCATTTT. Protein sequence: CASSLGGLPQPQHF.

This chain connects TRBV24-1 to TRBJ2-7, with 7 bases identical to TRBD1. V shed 5 bases and J 4 bases; nucleotides not matched to a gene: 10. Germline CDR1 KGHDR, CDR2 SFDVKD. CDR3 length: 15 residues. CDR3 amino acids: CATSASGTAAYEQYF. The CDR3 bases are TGTGCCACCAGTGCTTCCGGGACAGCAGCTTACGAGCAGTACTTC.

The chain employs TRBV20-1 and TRBJ2-5; D unresolved. CDR3 size: 12 residues. V lost 5 bases and J lost 1, with 8 bases in between. Germline CDR1 is DFQATT and CDR2 is SNEGSKA (reference sequence). This CDR3 reads CSAYVSQETQYF. The CDR3 nucleotides read TGCAGTGCTTATGTCAGCCAAGAGACCCAGTACTTC.

The chain recombines TRBV10-3 with TRBJ1-2, with D possibly TRBD1 on 5 matching bases. CDR1 is ENHRY and CDR2 is SYGVKD in the germline V gene. Trimming removed 3 bases at V and 12 bases at J, with 11 bases between. There are 11 residues in the CDR3. The DNA for the CDR3 is TGTGCCATCAGTGAAGACAGTCTCCACACCTTC. This gives the protein CAISEDSLHTF.

The rearrangement links TRBV24-1 to TRBJ2-7; D call uncertain. The CDR3 runs 14 residues. V lost 8 bases and J lost 0, with 13 bases in between. Germline-derived CDR1 and CDR2 are KGHDR and SFDVKD. DNA of the CDR3: TGTGCCACCACTCGACCGACACCCTCCTACGAGCAGTACTTC. Its protein is CATTRPTPSYEQYF.